This T cell receptor beta chain derives from a study of blood T cell repertoires in COVID-19. At the level of the study: Acute-phase and convalescent COVID-19 samples originated in the United States, Italy and Spain. T cells, B-cell-depleted T cells, or PBMCs supplied cDNA or gDNA.

The CDR3 is 12 amino acids. Per germline, CDR1 SGHKS and CDR2 YYEKEE (reference sequence). With 4 bases removed from V and 3 bases from J, the gap between germline ends came to 7 bases. In the authors' workflow: For nucleated cells, counts were estimated from reference gene primer amplification. Sequenced by immunoSEQ multiplex PCR; TCRdb stores in-frame clones only, minus some. V and J calls and clone size are given by that table; D and trimming were obtained from the DNA. This sample has about 230,000 clones; around 78% occur once, and the top ten carry roughly 2.7%. This receptor was obtained from a woman in her 70s with active or convalescent COVID-19. The chain joins TRBV5-5 to TRBJ2-5; D gene uncertain. The sequencing sample was made of peripheral blood. Written as DNA, the CDR3 is TGTGCCAGCAGCATTAATGAAGAGACCCAGTACTTC. Its translation is CASSINEETQYF. Full variable domain (outside the CDR3, taken from reference TRBV5-5 and TRBJ2-5): DAGVTQSPTHLIKTRGQQVTLRCSPISGHKSVSWYQQVLGQGPQFIFQYYEKEERGRGNFPDRFSARQFPNYSSELNVNALLLGDSALYLCASSINEETQYFGPGTRLLVL.